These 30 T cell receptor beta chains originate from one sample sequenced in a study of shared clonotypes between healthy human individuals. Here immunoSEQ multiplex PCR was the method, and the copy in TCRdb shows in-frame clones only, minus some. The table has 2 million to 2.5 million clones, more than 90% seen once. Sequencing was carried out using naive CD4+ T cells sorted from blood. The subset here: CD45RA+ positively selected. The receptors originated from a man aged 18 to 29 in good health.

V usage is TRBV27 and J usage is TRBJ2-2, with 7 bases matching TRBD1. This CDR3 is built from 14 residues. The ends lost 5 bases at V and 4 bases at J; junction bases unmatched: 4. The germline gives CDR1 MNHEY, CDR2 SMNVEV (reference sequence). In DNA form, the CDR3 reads TGTGCCAGCAGTCCGGGACAGCTCACCGGGGAGCTGTTTTTT. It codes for CASSPGQLTGELFF.

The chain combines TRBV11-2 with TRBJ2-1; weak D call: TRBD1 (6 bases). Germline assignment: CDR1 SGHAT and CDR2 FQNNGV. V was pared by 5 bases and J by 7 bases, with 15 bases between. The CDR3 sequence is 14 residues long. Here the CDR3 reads CASSLSGAANEQFF. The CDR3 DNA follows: TGTGCCAGCAGCCTCTCAGGGGCTGCAAATGAGCAGTTCTTC.

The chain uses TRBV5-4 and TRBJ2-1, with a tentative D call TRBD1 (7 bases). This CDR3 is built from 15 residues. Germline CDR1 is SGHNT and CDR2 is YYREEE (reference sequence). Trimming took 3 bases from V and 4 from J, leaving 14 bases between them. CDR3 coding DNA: TGTGCCAGCAGCTCAGATTCAGGGGGGTACAATGAGCAGTTCTTC. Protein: CASSSDSGGYNEQFF.

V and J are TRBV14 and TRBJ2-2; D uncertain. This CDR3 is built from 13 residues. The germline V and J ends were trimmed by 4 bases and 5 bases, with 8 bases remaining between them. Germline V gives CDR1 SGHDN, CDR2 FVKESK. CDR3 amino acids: CASSRDGTGELFF. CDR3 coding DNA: TGTGCCAGCAGCCGGGATGGGACCGGGGAGCTGTTTTTT.

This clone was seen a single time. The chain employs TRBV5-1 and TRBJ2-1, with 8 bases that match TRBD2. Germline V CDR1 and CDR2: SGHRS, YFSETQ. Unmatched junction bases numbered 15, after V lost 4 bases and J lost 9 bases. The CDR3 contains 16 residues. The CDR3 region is CASSPRAGVPRGEQFF. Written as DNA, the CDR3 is TGCGCCAGCAGCCCCCGAGCGGGAGTCCCACGCGGTGAGCAGTTCTTC.

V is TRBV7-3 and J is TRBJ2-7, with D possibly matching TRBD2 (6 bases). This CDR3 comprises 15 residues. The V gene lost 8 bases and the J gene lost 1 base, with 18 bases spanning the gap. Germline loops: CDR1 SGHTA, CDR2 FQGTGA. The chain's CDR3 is CASGGTGPLSYEQYF. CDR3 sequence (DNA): TGTGCCAGCGGGGGGACGGGACCCTTATCCTACGAGCAGTACTTC.

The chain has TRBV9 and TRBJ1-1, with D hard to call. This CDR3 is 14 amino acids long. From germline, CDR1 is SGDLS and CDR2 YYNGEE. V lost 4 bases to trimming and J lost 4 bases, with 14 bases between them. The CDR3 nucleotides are TGTGCCAGCAGCCCGAGAGGGTTTGGCACTGAAGCTTTCTTT. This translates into CASSPRGFGTEAFF.

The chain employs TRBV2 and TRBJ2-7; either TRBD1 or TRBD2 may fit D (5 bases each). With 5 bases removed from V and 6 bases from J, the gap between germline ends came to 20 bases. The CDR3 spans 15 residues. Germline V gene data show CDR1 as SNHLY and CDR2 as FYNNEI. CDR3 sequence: CASSPSGTLFSEQYF. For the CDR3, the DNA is TGTGCCAGCAGTCCGTCCGGGACCCTGTTCTCCGAGCAGTACTTC. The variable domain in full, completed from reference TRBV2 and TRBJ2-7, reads EPEVTQTPSHQVTQMGQEVILRCVPISNHLYFYWYRQILGQKVEFLVSFYNNEISEKSEIFDDQFSVERPDGSNFTLKIRSTKLEDSAMYFCASSPSGTLFSEQYFGPGTRLTVT.

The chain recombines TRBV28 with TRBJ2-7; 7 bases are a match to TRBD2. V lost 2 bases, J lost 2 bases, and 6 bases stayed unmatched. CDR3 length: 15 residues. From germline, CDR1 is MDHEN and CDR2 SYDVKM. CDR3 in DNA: TGTGCCAGCAGTTTAGGGAGGGCTGAGACCTACGAGCAGTACTTC. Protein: CASSLGRAETYEQYF.

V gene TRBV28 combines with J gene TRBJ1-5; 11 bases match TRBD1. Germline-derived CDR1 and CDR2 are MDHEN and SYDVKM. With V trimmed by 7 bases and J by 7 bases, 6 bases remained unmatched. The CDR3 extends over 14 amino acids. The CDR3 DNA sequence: TGTGCCAGCAACCGGGACAGGGGGGACCAGCCCCAGCATTTT. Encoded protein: CASNRDRGDQPQHF.

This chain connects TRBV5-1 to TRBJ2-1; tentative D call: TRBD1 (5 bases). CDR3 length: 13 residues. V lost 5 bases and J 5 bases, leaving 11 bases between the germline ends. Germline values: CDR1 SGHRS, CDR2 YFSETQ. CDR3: CASRIRVDNEQFF. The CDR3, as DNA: TGCGCCAGCAGAATCAGGGTAGACAATGAGCAGTTCTTC.

The CDR3 bases are TGTGCCTGGAATAGGGCCGATGGCTACACCTTC. This gives the protein CAWNRADGYTF. This chain uses TRBV30 with TRBJ1-2, with unresolved D. Per germline, CDR1 GTSNPN and CDR2 SVGIG (reference sequence). V was cut by 4 bases and J by 6 bases, with 9 bases left in between. This CDR3 spans 11 amino acids. Based on the CDR3 plus reference TRBV30 and TRBJ1-2, the full variable domain is SQTIHQWPATLVQPVGSPLSLECTVEGTSNPNLYWYRQAAGRGLQLLFYSVGIGQISSEVPQNLSASRPQDRQFILSSKKLLLSDSGFYLCAWNRADGYTFGSGTRLTVV.

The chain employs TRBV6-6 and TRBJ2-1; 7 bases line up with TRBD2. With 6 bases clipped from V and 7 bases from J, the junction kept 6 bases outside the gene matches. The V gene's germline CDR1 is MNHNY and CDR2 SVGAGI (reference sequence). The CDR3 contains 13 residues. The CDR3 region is CASSGGRGNEQFF. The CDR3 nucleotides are TGTGCCAGCAGCGGCGGGAGAGGTAATGAGCAGTTCTTC.

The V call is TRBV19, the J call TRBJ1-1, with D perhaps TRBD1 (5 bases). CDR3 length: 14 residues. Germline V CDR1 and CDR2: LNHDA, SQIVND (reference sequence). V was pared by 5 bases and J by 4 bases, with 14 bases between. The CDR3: CASSERGGGTEAFF. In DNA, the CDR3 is TGTGCCAGTAGTGAGCGGGGTGGGGGCACTGAAGCTTTCTTT.

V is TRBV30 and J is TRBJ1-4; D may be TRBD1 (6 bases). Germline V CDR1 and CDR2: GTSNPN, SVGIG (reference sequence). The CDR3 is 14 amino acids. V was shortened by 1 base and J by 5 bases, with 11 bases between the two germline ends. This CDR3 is CAWSAGQLNEKLFF. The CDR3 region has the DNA TGTGCCTGGAGTGCCGGACAGTTAAATGAAAAACTGTTTTTT.

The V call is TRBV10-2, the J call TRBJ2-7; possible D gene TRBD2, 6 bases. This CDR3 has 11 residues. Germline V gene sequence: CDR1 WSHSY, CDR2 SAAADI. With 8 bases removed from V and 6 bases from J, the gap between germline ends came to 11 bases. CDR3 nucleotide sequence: TGCGCCAGCGCGGAGGGCATCGAGCAGTACTTC. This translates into CASAEGIEQYF.

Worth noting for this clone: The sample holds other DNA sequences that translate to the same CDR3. The CDR3 loop reads CASSSVYEQYF. Written as DNA, the CDR3 is TGTGCCAGCTCATCTGTTTACGAGCAGTACTTC. The V call is TRBV18, the J call TRBJ2-7, with D unclear. V was clipped by 5 bases and J by 4 bases, with 6 bases between them. The CDR3 sequence is 11 residues long. Germline lookup yields CDR1 KGHSH and CDR2 LQKENI. The whole variable domain, filled in from reference TRBV18 and TRBJ2-7, reads NAGVMQNPRHLVRRRGQEARLRCSPMKGHSHVYWYRQLPEEGLKFMVYLQKENIIDESGMPKERFSAEFPKEGPSILRIQQVVRGDSAAYFCASSSVYEQYFGPGTRLTVT.

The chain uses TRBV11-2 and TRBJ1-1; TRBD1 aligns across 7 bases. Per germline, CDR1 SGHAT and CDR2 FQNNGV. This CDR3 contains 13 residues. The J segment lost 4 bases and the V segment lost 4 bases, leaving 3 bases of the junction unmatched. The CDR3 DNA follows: TGTGCCAGCAGCTGGACAGGAGCCACTGAAGCTTTCTTT. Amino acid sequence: CASSWTGATEAFF.

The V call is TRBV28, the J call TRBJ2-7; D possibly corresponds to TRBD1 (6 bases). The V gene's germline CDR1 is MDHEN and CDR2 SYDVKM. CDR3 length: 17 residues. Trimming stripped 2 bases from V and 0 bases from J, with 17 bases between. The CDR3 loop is CASSLARGGTSSYEQYF. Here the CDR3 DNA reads TGTGCCAGCAGTTTAGCCAGGGGTGGCACTAGCTCCTACGAGCAGTACTTC.

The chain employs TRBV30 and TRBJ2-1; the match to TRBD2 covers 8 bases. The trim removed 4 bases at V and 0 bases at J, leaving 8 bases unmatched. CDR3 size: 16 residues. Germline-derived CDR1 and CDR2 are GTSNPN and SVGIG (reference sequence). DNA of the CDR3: TGTGCCTGGACCCCCAGCGGGGGCCTCTCCTACAATGAGCAGTTCTTC. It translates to CAWTPSGGLSYNEQFF.

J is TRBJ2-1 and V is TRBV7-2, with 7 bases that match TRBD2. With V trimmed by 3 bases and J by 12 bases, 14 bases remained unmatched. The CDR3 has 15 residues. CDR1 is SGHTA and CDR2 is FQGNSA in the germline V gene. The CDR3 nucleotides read TGTGCCAGCAGCTTCCGGACTGGGGGGGGAGCCTGGCAGTTCTTC. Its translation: CASSFRTGGGAWQFF.

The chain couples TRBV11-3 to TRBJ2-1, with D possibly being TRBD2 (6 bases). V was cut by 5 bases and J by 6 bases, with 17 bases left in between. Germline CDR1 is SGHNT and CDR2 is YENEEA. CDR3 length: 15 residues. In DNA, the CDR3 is TGTGCCAGCAGCGCTAGGTGGGGTAGCGGCAATGAGCAGTTCTTC. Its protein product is CASSARWGSGNEQFF.

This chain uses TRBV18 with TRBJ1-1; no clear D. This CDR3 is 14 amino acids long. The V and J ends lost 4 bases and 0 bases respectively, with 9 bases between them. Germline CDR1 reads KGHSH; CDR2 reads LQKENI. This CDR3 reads CASSLNDMNTEAFF. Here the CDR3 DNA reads TGTGCCAGCTCACTGAACGACATGAACACTGAAGCTTTCTTT. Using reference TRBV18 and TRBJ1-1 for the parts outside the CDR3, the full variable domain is NAGVMQNPRHLVRRRGQEARLRCSPMKGHSHVYWYRQLPEEGLKFMVYLQKENIIDESGMPKERFSAEFPKEGPSILRIQQVVRGDSAAYFCASSLNDMNTEAFFGQGTRLTVV.

The CDR3 nucleotides read TGTGCCCTTTGTCCGGGACAGGGATCAAACGAGCAGTACTTC. Its protein product is CALCPGQGSNEQYF. The chain carries TRBV10-3 and TRBJ2-7, with 9 positions matching TRBD1. The CDR3 is 14 amino acids. From germline, CDR1 is ENHRY and CDR2 SYGVKD. Unmatched junction bases numbered 13, after V lost 11 bases and J lost 5 bases.

Here the CDR3 reads CASSHRGQETQYF. CDR3 nucleotide sequence: TGTGCCAGCAGCCATAGAGGCCAAGAGACCCAGTACTTC. The rearrangement links TRBV7-2 to TRBJ2-5; D gene unclear. Germline-derived CDR1 and CDR2 are SGHTA and FQGNSA. The CDR3 runs to 13 residues. V was cut by 5 bases and J by 1 base, with 8 bases left in between.

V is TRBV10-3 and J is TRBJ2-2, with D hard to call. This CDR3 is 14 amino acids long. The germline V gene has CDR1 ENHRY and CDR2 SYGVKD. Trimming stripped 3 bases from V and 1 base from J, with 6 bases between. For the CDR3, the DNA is TGTGCCATCAGTGACTCCGAGAACACCGGGGAGCTGTTTTTT. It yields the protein CAISDSENTGELFF.

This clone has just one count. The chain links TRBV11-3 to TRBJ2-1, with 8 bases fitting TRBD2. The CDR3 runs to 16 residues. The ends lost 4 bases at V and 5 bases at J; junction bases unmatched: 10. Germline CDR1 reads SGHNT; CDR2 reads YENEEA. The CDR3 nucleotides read TGTGCCAGCAGCTCGTCCTCCGGGACTAGTCACAATGAGCAGTTCTTC. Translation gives CASSSSSGTSHNEQFF. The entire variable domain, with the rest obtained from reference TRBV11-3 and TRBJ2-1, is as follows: EAGVVQSPRYKIIEKKQPVAFWCNPISGHNTLYWYLQNLGQGPELLIRYENEEAVDDSQLPKDRFSAERLKGVDSTLKIQPAELGDSAVYLCASSSSSGTSHNEQFFGPGTRLTVL.

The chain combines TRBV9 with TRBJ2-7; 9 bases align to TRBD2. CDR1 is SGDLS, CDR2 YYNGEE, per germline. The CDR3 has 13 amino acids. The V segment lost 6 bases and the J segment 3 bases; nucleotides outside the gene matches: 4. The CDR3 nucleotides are TGTGCCAGCAACCAAGCGGGAGGCTACGAGCAGTACTTC. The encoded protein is CASNQAGGYEQYF.

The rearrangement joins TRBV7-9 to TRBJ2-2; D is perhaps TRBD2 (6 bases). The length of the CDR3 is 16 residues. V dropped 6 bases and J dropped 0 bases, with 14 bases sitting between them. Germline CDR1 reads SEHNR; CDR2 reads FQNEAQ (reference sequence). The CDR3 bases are TGTGCCAGCAGTTCACCGGGACTCGCGAACACCGGGGAGCTGTTTTTT. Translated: CASSSPGLANTGELFF. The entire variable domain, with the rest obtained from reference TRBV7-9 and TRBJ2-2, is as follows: DTGVSQNPRHKITKRGQNVTFRCDPISEHNRLYWYRQTLGQGPEFLTYFQNEAQLEKSRLLSDRFSAERPKGSFSTLEIQRTEQGDSAMYLCASSSPGLANTGELFFGEGSRLTVL.

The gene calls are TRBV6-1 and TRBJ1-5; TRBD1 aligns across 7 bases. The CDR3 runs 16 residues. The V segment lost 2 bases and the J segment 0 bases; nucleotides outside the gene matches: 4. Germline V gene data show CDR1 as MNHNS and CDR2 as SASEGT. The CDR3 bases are TGTGCCAGCAGTGAACAGGGGGTTAATAGCAATCAGCCCCAGCATTTT. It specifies CASSEQGVNSNQPQHF.